What follows are 6 T cell receptor beta chains derived from one specimen sequenced in a study of patients and donors after allogeneic stem cell transplantation. MiXCR was run by TCRdb on the RT-PCR reads, yielding one entry per CDR3 protein. Of roughly 880,000 distinct CDR3 sequences listed, 15% to 20% are singletons. The specimen sequenced was blood, either unsorted or a sorted T cell fraction (not recorded which). All receptors derive from a human donor who was either an allogeneic HSCT recipient or a stem cell or donor lymphocyte infusion donor (not recorded which). It is not recorded whose cells these are; they may come from a transplant donor.

This clonotype has a handful of counts. The V and J genes are TRBV5-1 and TRBJ2-1, with D perhaps assigned TRBD1 or TRBD2 (5 bases each). Trimming removed 3 bases at V and 0 bases at J, with 22 bases between. The CDR3 length is 19 residues. Germline loops: CDR1 SGHRS, CDR2 YFSETQ. This CDR3 is CASSSYAIKGSGSYNEQFF. In DNA, the CDR3 is TGCGCCAGCAGCTCCTACGCAATTAAGGGGAGCGGCTCCTACAATGAGCAGTTCTTC.

This clonotype has just a few counts. V usage is TRBV6-5 and J usage is TRBJ2-1, with 8 bases matching TRBD2. The length of the CDR3 is 17 residues. After removal of 4 bases from V and 5 bases from J, the junction contained 13 bases not matched to a gene. Per the germline V gene, CDR1 is MNHEY and CDR2 is SVGAGI. CDR3 in DNA: TGTGCCAGCAGTTTCCGCCCGACTAGCGTTCGACACAATGAGCAGTTCTTC. Its protein is CASSFRPTSVRHNEQFF.

This clonotype was seen at least ten times. This chain joins TRBV7-9 and TRBJ1-1, with D unclear. The CDR3 runs to 12 residues. Germline-derived CDR1 and CDR2 are SEHNR and FQNEAQ (reference sequence). V dropped 1 base and J dropped 11 bases, with 11 bases sitting between them. The CDR3 here is CASSLDRGWAFF. The CDR3, as DNA: TGTGCCAGCAGCTTAGACCGGGGTTGGGCTTTCTTT.

This clonotype was counted between two and nine times. The chain employs TRBV9 and TRBJ1-3, with D possibly matching TRBD1 (5 bases). CDR1 and CDR2 (germline): SGDLS, YYNGEE. Trimming stripped 0 bases from V and 4 bases from J, with 17 bases between. The CDR3 contains 17 residues. For the CDR3, the DNA is TGTGCCAGCAGCGTAGTGCGGGGCAAGGCGGGGGGAAACACCATATATTTT. This gives the protein CASSVVRGKAGGNTIYF.

This clonotype occurred a few times. The rearrangement uses TRBV3-1 and TRBJ2-1; D ambiguous. This CDR3 has 12 residues. The ends were cut back, 1 base at V and 10 bases at J, with 8 bases in the middle. Germline V gene lookup returns CDR1 LGHDT and CDR2 YNNKEL (reference sequence). The CDR3 spells CASSQVPTEQFF. The CDR3 bases are TGTGCCAGCAGCCAAGTCCCGACAGAGCAGTTCTTC.

The V and J genes are TRBV6-2 or TRBV6-3 and TRBJ1-3; D possibly corresponds to TRBD1 (5 bases). The ends were cut back, 6 bases at V and 8 bases at J, with 14 bases in the middle. This CDR3 contains 13 residues. Per germline, CDR1 MNHEY and CDR2 SVGEGT. CDR3 bases: TGTGCCAGCAGCCGCGGGACCCGCGACACCATATATTTT. Protein: CASSRGTRDTIYF.